A selection of T cell receptor beta chains follows, all from one sample in a study of blood T cells in healthy people across ages. TCRdb re-analysed the 5' RACE reads in MiXCR, keeping a single row per CDR3 protein. The data contain more than 700,000 distinct CDR3 sequences, about 55% of them singletons. Sample: blood. Every receptor here comes from an elderly man in good health. CDR3s include the opening cysteine and the closing phenylalanine or tryptophan. A D gene is named only where the DNA matches it firmly. A clone size is listed for some rows: how often the clone was seen (once, few, many), or a class if it is expanded.

clone_size j_call v_call d_call cdr3_nt cdr3_aa
few TRBJ2-1 TRBV4-2 . TGTGCCAGCAGCCAAGAGGGCGGATTCTCCTACAATGAGCAGTTCTTC CASSQEGGFSYNEQFF
. TRBJ2-7 TRBV12-1 . TGTGCCAGCAGCACACCGACTAGCGGAGGCGTCGTCGAGCAGTACTTC CASSTPTSGGVVEQYF
. TRBJ2-5 TRBV24-1 . TGTGCCACCAGTGATGCGAAACAAGAGACCCAGTACTTC CATSDAKQETQYF
few TRBJ2-7 TRBV28 . TGTGCCAGCAAAGGGACGCCCCTCTACGAGCAGTACTTC CASKGTPLYEQYF
many TRBJ2-5 TRBV2 . TGTGCCAGCACGGCTGGAGAGACCCAGTACTTC CASTAGETQYF
. TRBJ1-6 TRBV7-2 . TGTGCCAGCAGCCAGAGACAGCTGTATAATTCACCCCTCCACTTT CASSQRQLYNSPLHF
few TRBJ2-1 TRBV29-1 . TGCAGCGCATCCTCAGGGACCTTCTCCTACAATGAGCAGTTCTTC CSASSGTFSYNEQFF
. TRBJ2-3 TRBV4-1 . TGCGCCAGCAGCCAAGATCGGAACAGGGGGGGACAAAGATACGCGTATTTT CASSQDRNRGGQRYAYF
once TRBJ2-3 TRBV11-2 TRBD1 TGTGCCAGCAGGTTCGCAGGGGGAAGGGGATACGCGTATTTT CASRFAGGRGYAYF
. TRBJ2-7 TRBV21-1 . TGTGCCAGCAGCAACGAGAACTACGAGCAGTACTTC CASSNENYEQYF
. TRBJ1-6 TRBV27 . TGTGCCAGCAGTTTATTGGCCAATTTCTATAATTCACCCCTCCACTTT CASSLLANFYNSPLHF
once TRBJ1-5 TRBV6-1 . TGTGCCAGCAGTGAAGCGAGAGTCCAGCCCCAGCATTTT CASSEARVQPQHF
. TRBJ2-7 TRBV28 TRBD1 TGTGCCAGCCGGGACAGCTCCTACGGGCAGTACTTC CASRDSSYGQYF
. TRBJ2-1 TRBV6-1 TRBD1 TGTGCCAGCAGTGAAGCTCGACAGGGGCCCTACAATGAGCAGTTCTTC CASSEARQGPYNEQFF